This TCR beta chain was profiled in a study of brain T cells in children with intractable seizures. Time point meaning: blood from clinic visit 5 months post-surgery; TSC patient then seizure free. The sequenced cases were selected for having the highest brain T cell transcript signatures. Germline CDR1 ENHRY, CDR2 SYGVKD. The J segment lost 2 bases and the V segment lost 6 bases, leaving 9 bases of the junction unmatched. The CDR3 has 17 residues. TCRdb's copy holds only in-frame clones and misses some; the assay was immunoSEQ multiplex PCR. The data contain a few hundred thousand clones, about 93% of them singletons. Study-level points and caveats: Pre-surgery blood may have been undersampled, hiding some clones.

As for this clone: Its antigen remains unidentified.

This chain joins TRBV10-3 and TRBJ2-1, with TRBD2 identical over 11 bases. This TCR was recovered from a boy in the first two years of life with tuberous sclerosis and intractable seizures. The material sequenced was peripheral blood, taken 5 to 6 months after surgery. CDR3 DNA: TGTGCCATCAGCCCAAATCTAGCGGGGGGCGCCTACAATGAGCAGTTCTTC. Its translation: CAISPNLAGGAYNEQFF.